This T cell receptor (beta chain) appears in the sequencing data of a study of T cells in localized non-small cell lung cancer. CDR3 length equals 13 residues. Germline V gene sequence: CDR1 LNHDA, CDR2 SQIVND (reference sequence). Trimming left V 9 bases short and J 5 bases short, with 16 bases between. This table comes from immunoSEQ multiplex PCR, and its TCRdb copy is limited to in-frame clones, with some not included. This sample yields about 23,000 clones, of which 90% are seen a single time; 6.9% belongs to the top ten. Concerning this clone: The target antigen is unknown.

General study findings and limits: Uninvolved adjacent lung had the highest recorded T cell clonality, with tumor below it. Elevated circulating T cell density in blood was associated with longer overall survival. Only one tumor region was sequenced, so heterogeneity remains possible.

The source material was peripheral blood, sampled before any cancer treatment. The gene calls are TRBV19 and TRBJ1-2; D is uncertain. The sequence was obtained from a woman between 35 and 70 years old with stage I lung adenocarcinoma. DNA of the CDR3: TGTGCCAGCCGAAACGGACTGGGTTATGGCTACACCTTC. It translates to CASRNGLGYGYTF.